The 27 T cell receptor beta chains listed next were all sequenced from one sample in a study of T cells in Graves' hyperthyroidism and ophthalmopathy. Amplification of TCR beta CDR3 regions was performed using RNA transcripts as template. Initially, a first-round RT-PCR of the TCR CDR3 employed the HTBI primer set. MiXCR, applied by TCRdb to the multiplex PCR reads, yields one record per CDR3 protein. The table shows about 350,000 distinct CDR3 sequences, with 14% occurring only once. The sample consisted of blood. These receptors were obtained from a woman aged 25 to 39 with Graves' hyperthyroidism.

The chain has TRBV3-1 and TRBJ2-7; a weak D match, TRBD2 (6 bases). This CDR3 spans 13 amino acids. Trimming took 3 bases from V and 6 from J, leaving 12 bases between them. Germline CDR1 reads LGHDT; CDR2 reads YNNKEL (reference sequence). CDR3 bases: TGTGCCAGCAGCCAGACCCTGGGAGGCGAGCAGTACTTC. Its protein is CASSQTLGGEQYF.

This clonotype was found many times. The chain combines TRBV27 with TRBJ1-5, with D perhaps matching TRBD1 (5 bases). The germline gives CDR1 MNHEY, CDR2 SMNVEV (reference sequence). Trimming took 2 bases from V and 5 from J, leaving 10 bases between them. This CDR3 spans 14 amino acids. CDR3 amino acids: CASSLMGVDQPQHF. CDR3 nucleotides: TGTGCCAGCAGTTTAATGGGGGTAGATCAGCCCCAGCATTTT.

This chain uses TRBV7-6 with TRBJ2-6; 10 nucleotides agree with TRBD1. The trim removed 5 bases at V and 1 base at J, leaving 11 bases unmatched. The CDR3 extends over 19 amino acids. Germline values: CDR1 SGHVS, CDR2 FNYEAQ. CDR3 coding DNA: TGTGCCAGCAGCACTGACAGGGGGCGCGTACGGTCTGGGGCCAACGTCCTGACTTTC. Amino acids: CASSTDRGRVRSGANVLTF.

This clonotype was detected many times. The V call is TRBV20-1, the J call TRBJ2-7; possible D gene TRBD1, 5 bases. The ends were cut back, 6 bases at V and 6 bases at J, with 18 bases in the middle. This CDR3 is built from 13 residues. The germline CDR1 and CDR2 sequences are DFQATT and SNEGSKA (reference sequence). The CDR3 coding sequence is TGCAGTGCGTCTCCGACAGTCAGGTCCGAGCAGTACTTC. Translated: CSASPTVRSEQYF.

The chain links TRBV20-1 to TRBJ2-1, with TRBD2 identical over 9 bases. Germline trimming cut 3 bases from V and 7 bases from J; bases unmatched to any gene: 10. Germline CDR1 and CDR2: DFQATT and SNEGSKA (reference sequence). The length of the CDR3 is 15 residues. CDR3 region: CSASLREGVGNEQFF. DNA of the CDR3: TGCAGTGCTAGTCTGCGGGAGGGTGTTGGGAATGAGCAGTTCTTC.

Only a few counts were recorded for this clonotype. The rearrangement uses TRBV12-3 or TRBV12-4 and TRBJ2-3; the D call may be TRBD1 or TRBD2 (5 bases each). V was pared by 8 bases and J by 2 bases, with 14 bases between. CDR3 length: 14 amino acids. The CDR3 spells CASAGSGPTDTQYF. CDR3 DNA sequence: TGTGCCAGCGCGGGTTCGGGGCCCACAGATACGCAGTATTTT.

The chain joins TRBV19 to TRBJ2-1; 14 nucleotides agree with TRBD2. The CDR3 loop spans 15 amino acids. Germline CDR1 reads LNHDA; CDR2 reads SQIVND (reference sequence). V gave up 6 bases and J gave up 6 bases; unmatched junction bases: 4. The CDR3 nucleotides read TGTGCCAGTAGGCTGGGACTAGCGGGAGCCAATGAGCAGTTCTTC. Amino acid sequence: CASRLGLAGANEQFF.

The rearrangement uses TRBV20-1 and TRBJ2-2, with unresolved D. Per the germline V gene, CDR1 is DFQATT and CDR2 is SNEGSKA (reference sequence). The germline V and J ends were trimmed by 3 bases and 0 bases, with 11 bases remaining between them. The CDR3 runs to 15 residues. The CDR3 bases are TGCAGTGCTAGCCCTTACAGCTCGAACACCGGGGAGCTGTTTTTT. It codes for CSASPYSSNTGELFF.

The chain uses TRBV28 and TRBJ2-7; D is ambiguous. This CDR3 contains 14 residues. V shed 5 bases and J shed 7 bases, with 18 bases lying between them. Germline values: CDR1 MDHEN, CDR2 SYDVKM. The CDR3 coding sequence is TGTGCCAGCAGTCCCCAGGCTATATCGAAAGAGCAGTACTTC. Translation: CASSPQAISKEQYF.

This clonotype was detected many times. This sequence joins TRBV20-1 and TRBJ2-1; tentatively, D is TRBD1 or TRBD2 (5 bases each). The CDR3 sequence is 13 residues long. With 1 base removed from V and 5 bases from J, the gap between germline ends came to 9 bases. Germline CDR1 is DFQATT and CDR2 is SNEGSKA (reference sequence). As DNA, the CDR3 is TGCAGTGCTAGAGGAGGGGCTAACAATGAGCAGTTCTTC. As protein: CSARGGANNEQFF.

The V gene is TRBV6-1, the J gene TRBJ2-5; 7 bases line up with TRBD2. Germline-derived CDR1 and CDR2 are MNHNS and SASEGT. The V and J ends lost 5 bases and 2 bases, in that order; junction bases with no gene match: 8. This CDR3 is 15 amino acids long. This CDR3 reads CASSWSLADQETQYF. The CDR3 region has the DNA TGTGCCAGCAGTTGGTCGCTAGCGGATCAAGAGACCCAGTACTTC.

Comment on this clonotype: A read error is possible here, since a much larger clone lies one base away. This sequence joins TRBV28 and TRBJ2-3, with D perhaps TRBD1 or TRBD2 (5 bases each). CDR1 and CDR2 from the germline V gene are MDHEN and SYDVKM. V was clipped by 8 bases and J by 6 bases, with 15 bases between them. The CDR3 contains 13 residues. The CDR3 protein is CASGGTAPDTQYF. For the CDR3, the DNA is TGTGCCAGCGGTGGGACGGCCCCCGATACGCAGTATTTT. Full variable domain (rest looked up from reference TRBV28 and TRBJ2-3): DVKVTQSSRYLVKRTGEKVFLECVQDMDHENMFWYRQDPGLGLRLIYFSYDVKMKEKGDIPEGYSVSREKKERFSLILESASTNQTSMYLCASGGTAPDTQYFGPGTRLTVL.

This clonotype was detected many times. The chain has TRBV11-2 and TRBJ2-1; 9 bases align to TRBD2. The CDR3 runs 16 residues. With V trimmed by 3 bases and J by 4 bases, 7 bases remained unmatched. Germline V gene data show CDR1 as SGHAT and CDR2 as FQNNGV. CDR3 nucleotide sequence: TGTGCCAGCAGCTTGTACTCTAGCGGGATGTACAATGAGCAGTTCTTC. Its translation: CASSLYSSGMYNEQFF.

V and J are TRBV7-9 and TRBJ2-3, with 8 bases lining up with TRBD2. This CDR3 region has 16 residues. Trimming removed 5 bases from V and 8 bases from J; junction bases left unmatched: 15. Germline loops: CDR1 SEHNR, CDR2 FQNEAQ (reference sequence). CDR3: CASSQLSGVRRGTQYF. CDR3 DNA sequence: TGTGCCAGCAGCCAACTTAGCGGGGTCCGGCGAGGTACGCAGTATTTT.

The table lists this clonotype with a few counts. V and J are TRBV6-1 and TRBJ2-4, with D possibly TRBD2 on 5 matching bases. V was clipped by 2 bases and J by 12 bases, with 8 bases between them. The CDR3 has 11 amino acids. CDR1 MNHNS and CDR2 SASEGT come from the germline V gene. The CDR3 loop is CASSERESQYF. The DNA of the CDR3 is TGTGCCAGCAGTGAAAGGGAGTCTCAGTACTTC.

This clonotype appeared many times. This chain joins TRBV7-2 and TRBJ2-1; possibly TRBD1 for D (6 bases). Trimming pared 3 bases from V and 4 bases from J, leaving 13 bases between. CDR1 and CDR2 from the germline V gene are SGHTA and FQGNSA. This CDR3 contains 15 residues. Here the CDR3 reads CASSFARGQYNEQFF. CDR3 bases: TGTGCCAGCAGCTTTGCACGGGGACAATACAATGAGCAGTTCTTC.

This clonotype came up a few times. This chain joins TRBV27 and TRBJ2-1, with 7 bases matching TRBD2. Germline V gene data show CDR1 as MNHEY and CDR2 as SMNVEV (reference sequence). The CDR3 runs to 15 residues. Unmatched junction bases numbered 7, after V lost 5 bases and J lost 3 bases. CDR3 nucleotide sequence: TGTGCCAGCAGTAGGGAGGGGAGGGTCTACAATGAGCAGTTCTTC. It is translated as CASSREGRVYNEQFF.

Ten or more counts support this clonotype. The chain couples TRBV3-1 to TRBJ2-1; D is uncertain. There are 14 residues in the CDR3. Trimming removed 2 bases at V and 5 bases at J, with 10 bases between. The germline V gene encodes CDR1 LGHDT and CDR2 YNNKEL (reference sequence). CDR3 in amino acids: CASSQLVVHNEQFF. The CDR3 DNA sequence: TGTGCCAGCAGCCAACTAGTCGTCCACAATGAGCAGTTCTTC.

This clonotype occurred a few times. The rearrangement links TRBV5-1 to TRBJ1-1, with D maybe TRBD1 (5 bases). Germline V gives CDR1 SGHRS, CDR2 YFSETQ. Trimming removed 2 bases at V and 7 bases at J, with 6 bases between. The CDR3 covers 11 residues. This CDR3 is CASSFDSEAFF. The DNA of the CDR3 is TGCGCCAGCAGCTTCGACAGTGAAGCTTTCTTT.

The CDR3 spells CSARDPGYSTGELFF. The CDR3, as DNA: TGCAGTGCTAGAGATCCCGGGTATAGCACCGGGGAGCTGTTTTTT. The V and J genes are TRBV20-1 and TRBJ2-2; D gene unclear. Germline-derived CDR1 and CDR2 are DFQATT and SNEGSKA (reference sequence). The germline V and J ends were trimmed by 0 bases and 4 bases, with 12 bases remaining between them. The CDR3 consists of 15 residues.

This clonotype was seen ten or more times. The chain combines TRBV29-1 with TRBJ2-7; no clear D. Germline-derived CDR1 and CDR2 are SQVTM and ANQGSEA. Between the trimmed V and J ends, which lost 4 bases and 2 bases, there was a span of 9 bases. The CDR3 runs 12 residues. CDR3 residues: CSVVGGTYEQYF. CDR3 coding DNA: TGCAGCGTTGTGGGCGGAACCTACGAGCAGTACTTC.

This clonotype has at least ten counts. This chain links TRBV30 with TRBJ2-2, with 7 bases matching TRBD2. V was clipped by 3 bases and J by 4 bases; unmatched bases: 8. CDR3 size: 15 residues. The germline V gene encodes CDR1 GTSNPN and CDR2 SVGIG (reference sequence). The CDR3 is CAWRRAGSATGELFF. CDR3 nucleotides: TGTGCCTGGAGACGAGCGGGATCGGCCACCGGGGAGCTGTTTTTT.

This clonotype was recorded at least ten times. In nucleotides, the CDR3 is TGTGCCAGCACAGAAACCAACACTGAAGCTTTCTTT. As protein: CASTETNTEAFF. J is TRBJ1-1 and V is TRBV6-1; no clear D gene. The V gene lost 7 bases and the J gene lost 2 bases, with 8 bases spanning the gap. Germline V gene lookup returns CDR1 MNHNS and CDR2 SASEGT. The CDR3 spans 12 residues.

This clonotype occurred a few times. J is TRBJ1-2 and V is TRBV2; a possible D gene is TRBD1 (5 bases). CDR1 is SNHLY, CDR2 FYNNEI, per germline. This CDR3 is built from 12 residues. V was clipped by 8 bases and J by 8 bases, with 15 bases between them. The CDR3 DNA follows: TGTGCCAGCGGTCGGGGCCTGGGAGGCTACACCTTC. It yields the protein CASGRGLGGYTF.

J is TRBJ2-1 and V is TRBV20-1; tentative D call: TRBD2 (5 bases). Trimming left V 0 bases short and J 7 bases short, with 22 bases between. CDR3 size: 17 residues. Germline loops: CDR1 DFQATT, CDR2 SNEGSKA (reference sequence). In DNA, the CDR3 is TGCAGTGCTAGAGAATCAAGTCTTATCTCGGGGTGGAATGAGCAGTTCTTC. Its protein product is CSARESSLISGWNEQFF.

Many counts were recorded for this clonotype. This sequence joins TRBV20-1 and TRBJ1-5, with D uncertain. V lost 0 bases and J lost 6, with 9 bases in between. Germline V gene lookup returns CDR1 DFQATT and CDR2 SNEGSKA (reference sequence). CDR3 length: 13 amino acids. The CDR3 region has the DNA TGCAGTGCTAGAGAGGACGCATCTCAGCCCCAGCATTTT. It is translated as CSAREDASQPQHF.

This clonotype was detected only a few times. The J gene is TRBJ2-1, the V gene TRBV5-1; unclear D gene. Germline values: CDR1 SGHRS, CDR2 YFSETQ. Trimming stripped 0 bases from V and 2 bases from J, with 15 bases between. CDR3 length: 17 residues. CDR3 protein: CASSLGTIGRTYNEQFF. CDR3 nucleotide sequence: TGCGCCAGCAGCTTGGGGACGATAGGGCGGACCTACAATGAGCAGTTCTTC. Using reference TRBV5-1 and TRBJ2-1 for the parts outside the CDR3, the full variable domain is KAGVTQTPRYLIKTRGQQVTLSCSPISGHRSVSWYQQTPGQGLQFLFEYFSETQRNKGNFPGRFSGRQFSNSRSEMNVSTLELGDSALYLCASSLGTIGRTYNEQFFGPGTRLTVL.